The sample holds a few counts of the clone carrying this TCR beta chain. Its antigen is not known. The sample comes from a study of monozygotic twins with cystic fibrosis. Findings and caveats of the study: No link emerged between shared CDR3 counts and age, concordance or severity. In 13 of 16 pairs, V gene usage was closest to the co-twin's. Monozygotic CF twin pairs shared significantly more nucleotide-identical clonotypes than unrelated CF individuals did. The repertoire was suggested to be naive-dominated, clonality median around 0.01.

Profiling relied on immunoSEQ multiplex PCR, and the TCRdb table lists in-frame clones only, not all of them. This repertoire shows about 14,000 clones, around 91% found once; its top ten account for around 0.7%. Germline V lookup: CDR1 LGHNA, CDR2 YNFKEQ. Trimming pared 0 bases from V and 9 bases from J, leaving 6 bases between. CDR3 size: 13 residues. The receptor's source is a boy between 5 and 17 years old with cystic fibrosis. The rearrangement links TRBV4-2 to TRBJ1-6; no reliable D call. Material: blood. DNA of the CDR3: TGTGCCAGCAGCCAAGATATGGGTTCACCCCTCCACTTT. Encoded protein: CASSQDMGSPLHF.